Below are 3 T cell receptor beta chains sequenced from a single sample in a study of blood T cells in healthy people across ages. Then a second PCR, running about 6 to 12 cycles, was carried out with a sample-barcoded 5' primer and a J-beta primer mix. Each CDR3 protein is one row after TCRdb ran MiXCR on the 5' RACE reads. The data show some 550,000 distinct CDR3 sequences, with around half seen just once and approximately 23% held by the top ten. The sequencing input was blood. The receptor set was obtained from an elderly man in good health.

The gene calls are TRBV20-1 and TRBJ2-3; D may be TRBD1 or TRBD2 (5 bases each). This CDR3 contains 13 residues. Germline CDR1 reads DFQATT; CDR2 reads SNEGSKA (reference sequence). With 6 bases removed from V and 2 bases from J, the gap between germline ends came to 12 bases. CDR3 bases: TGCAGTGCCGGGGACCCCCCCACAGATACGCAGTATTTT. This gives the protein CSAGDPPTDTQYF.

In this sample, this clonotype turned up many times. This chain links TRBV6-5 with TRBJ2-7; 11 nucleotides align to TRBD1. The V gene end was trimmed by 6 bases and the J gene end by 3 bases; junction bases not matched to a gene: 13. The CDR3 extends over 17 amino acids. Germline CDR1 reads MNHEY; CDR2 reads SVGAGI. The CDR3 DNA reads TGTGCCAGCAGCGCCCCCGGGACAGGGGGGAGAATCTACGAGCAGTACTTC. Encoded protein: CASSAPGTGGRIYEQYF.

The V call is TRBV28, the J call TRBJ1-1; TRBD1 might be the D (5 bases). Per germline, CDR1 MDHEN and CDR2 SYDVKM. V was trimmed by 3 bases and J by 1 base, leaving 12 bases between them. The CDR3 contains 15 residues. CDR3 DNA sequence: TGTGCCAGCAGTTTTTTGGACACAGAGAACACTGAAGCTTTCTTT. This translates into CASSFLDTENTEAFF.